This section outlines one T cell receptor (beta chain) sequence together with its context. The antigen remains unidentified. Germline V gene lookup returns CDR1 LNHDA and CDR2 SQIVND (reference sequence). Trimming took 6 bases from V and 2 from J, leaving 20 bases between them. The CDR3 loop spans 17 amino acids. This sample stems from a study of cytomegalovirus exposure and HLA in healthy donors. Libraries were prepared by immunoSEQ multiplex PCR; TCRdb keeps only in-frame clonotypes and omits some of them. The table includes approximately 300,000 clones, roughly 89% detected once. Study conclusions and caveats: Cytomegalovirus association was listed for 164 TCR beta chains.

The chain couples TRBV19 to TRBJ2-1; D possibly corresponds to TRBD2 (6 bases). The sequence came from a young woman in good health and CMV-seronegative. Material for sequencing was PBMCs. The CDR3 reads CASSPGPKEGTYNEQFF. CDR3 DNA sequence: TGTGCCAGTAGCCCAGGACCCAAGGAGGGGACCTACAATGAGCAGTTCTTC. Full variable domain (missing parts from reference TRBV19 and TRBJ2-1): DGGITQSPKYLFRKEGQNVTLSCEQNLNHDAMYWYRQDPGQGLRLIYYSQIVNDFQKGDIAEGYSVSREKKESFPLTVTSAQKNPTAFYLCASSPGPKEGTYNEQFFGPGTRLTVL.